These T cell receptor beta chains were read from a single sample in a study of blood T cell repertoires in COVID-19. The protocol was immunoSEQ multiplex PCR, while the TCRdb copy is restricted to in-frame clones and leaves out a portion. The top ten clones hold approximately 8% of a sample with roughly 220,000 clones, more than 75% of them seen once. Sequencing was carried out using peripheral blood. These receptors originate from a woman older than 75 with COVID-19, enrolled during active disease. CDR3s include the opening cysteine and the closing phenylalanine or tryptophan. A D gene is named only where the DNA matches it firmly. Size is stated for part of the rows, as once, few or many counts, or as a class when the clone is expanded.

>TRBJ1-1|.|TRBV19|TRBD1
TGTGCCAGTAGACCTCGTGACAGGGTTGGAACTGAAGCTTTCTTT
CASRPRDRVGTEAFF
>TRBJ1-2|few|TRBV12-3/TRBV12-4|.
TGTGCCAGCAGTCCACAGGGTCACTATGGCTACACCTTC
CASSPQGHYGYTF
>TRBJ2-2|.|TRBV19|TRBD2
TGTGCCAGTAGGGGGGGACTAGCGAACACCGGGGAGCTGTTTTTT
CASRGGLANTGELFF
>TRBJ2-7|.|TRBV7-8|.
TGTGCCAGCAGCTTAGGGTCGGGGGAGCAGTACTTC
CASSLGSGEQYF
>TRBJ2-1|.|TRBV5-1|.
TGCGCCAGCAGCGTCGGGAGTATCTCCTACAATGAGCAGTTCTTC
CASSVGSISYNEQFF
>TRBJ2-3|.|TRBV4-2|TRBD2
TGTGCCAGCAGCCCCCTAAAAGCGGGGGTCACAGATACGCAGTATTTT
CASSPLKAGVTDTQYF
>TRBJ2-7|.|TRBV13|TRBD1
TGTGCCAGCAGCTTACCAGGGGGCTCGTACGAGCAGTACTTC
CASSLPGGSYEQYF
>TRBJ1-1|.|TRBV6-6|TRBD1
TGTGCCAGCAGTTTCGGACAGGGGGCAACTGAAGCTTTCTTT
CASSFGQGATEAFF
>TRBJ2-1|few|TRBV6-2/TRBV6-3|.
TGTGCCAGCAGTTACTCGGGGACTGGGCTCATGGATGAGCAGTTCTTC
CASSYSGTGLMDEQFF
>TRBJ2-5|.|TRBV28|.
TGTGCCAGCAGTTTTGGGGGGCAAGAGACCCAGTACTTC
CASSFGGQETQYF
>TRBJ2-1|once|TRBV5-6|.
TGTGCCAGCAGCTGGCCGCAGGCGGGTGAGCAGTTCTTC
CASSWPQAGEQFF
>TRBJ2-2|.|TRBV19|.
TGTGCCAGTAGGTCTTCGGGTAACACCGGGGAGCTGTTTTTT
CASRSSGNTGELFF
>TRBJ1-5|once|TRBV19|TRBD1
TGTGCCAGTAGAGACAGGGGAGGTCAGCCCCAGCATTTT
CASRDRGGQPQHF
>TRBJ1-2|.|TRBV6-5|TRBD1
TGTGCCAGCAGGGGGACAGGCCATGGCTACACCTTC
CASRGTGHGYTF